At least ten counts were recorded for the clone carrying this TCR beta chain. This entry comes from a study of identical twins. The CDR3 runs 17 residues. CDR1 SGHTA and CDR2 FQGNSA come from the germline V gene. The trim removed 1 base at V and 0 bases at J, leaving 7 bases unmatched. TCRdb fed the 5' RACE reads into MiXCR, producing one record per CDR3 protein. The table lists 1.5 million to 2 million distinct CDR3 sequences, around a third of them singletons. Sequencing was carried out using cord blood. The J gene is TRBJ2-3, the V gene TRBV7-2; 7 positions agree with TRBD2. The source is a newborn girl in good health. This chain's CDR3 is CASSLGALAASTDTQYF. CDR3 nucleotides: TGTGCCAGCAGCTTAGGGGCCCTAGCGGCTAGCACAGATACGCAGTATTTT.